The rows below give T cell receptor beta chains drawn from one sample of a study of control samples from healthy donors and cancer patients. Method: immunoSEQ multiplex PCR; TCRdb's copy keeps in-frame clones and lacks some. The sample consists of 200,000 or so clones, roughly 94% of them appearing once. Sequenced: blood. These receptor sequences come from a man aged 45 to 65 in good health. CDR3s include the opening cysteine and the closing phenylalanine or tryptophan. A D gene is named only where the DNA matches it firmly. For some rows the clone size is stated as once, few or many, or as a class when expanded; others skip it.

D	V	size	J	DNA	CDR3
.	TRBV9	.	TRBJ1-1	TGTGCCAGCAGTGAGAGGCCAGGGCAAGTGAACACTGAAGCTTTCTTT	CASSERPGQVNTEAFF
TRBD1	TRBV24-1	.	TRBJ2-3	TGTGCCACCAGTGGCGGGACAGGGTTTTTAGGTACGCAGTATTTT	CATSGGTGFLGTQYF
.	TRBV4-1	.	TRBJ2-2	TGCGCCAGCAGCCAAGAATGGAACACCGGGGAGCTGTTTTTT	CASSQEWNTGELFF
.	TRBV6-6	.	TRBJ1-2	TGTGCCAGCAGTGGGGGGACGTATGGCTACACCTTC	CASSGGTYGYTF
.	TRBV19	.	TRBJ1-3	TGTGCCAGTAGTCGACAGGCATCAAGCTCTGGAAACACCATATATTTT	CASSRQASSSGNTIYF
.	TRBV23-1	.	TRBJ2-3	TGCGCCACCTCAACGTGGGGACCTCTCGCAGATACGCAGTATTTT	CATSTWGPLADTQYF
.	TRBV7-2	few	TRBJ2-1	TGTGCCAGCAGCTTTAGAGCCCGACTAGGGTACAATGAGCAGTTCTTC	CASSFRARLGYNEQFF
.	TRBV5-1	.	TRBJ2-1	TGCGCCAGCAGCATGGAGGGGGGCTCCTACAATGAGCAGTTCTTC	CASSMEGGSYNEQFF
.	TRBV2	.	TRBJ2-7	TGTGCCAGCAGTTACAGCTACGAGCAGTACTTC	CASSYSYEQYF
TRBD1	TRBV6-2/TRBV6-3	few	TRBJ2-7	TGTGCCAGCAGTTCACGACAGGGGGCGGACGAGCAGTACTTC	CASSSRQGADEQYF
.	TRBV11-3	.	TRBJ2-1	TGTGCCAGCAGCTTATCGGTTGGACTTGGGTCGGGTGAGCAGTTCTTC	CASSLSVGLGSGEQFF
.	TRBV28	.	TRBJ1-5	TGTGCCAGCACCTACCCCACGGGGTCGGCGAATCAGCCCCAGCATTTT	CASTYPTGSANQPQHF
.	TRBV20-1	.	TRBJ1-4	TGCAGTGCTAGTAGGGCTGAAAAACTGTTTTTT	CSASRAEKLFF
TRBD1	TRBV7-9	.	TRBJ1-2	TGTGCCAGCAGCTTTTTAACGGACAGGGTGGATGGCTACACCTTC	CASSFLTDRVDGYTF
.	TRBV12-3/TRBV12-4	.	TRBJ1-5	TGTGCCAGCGGGCGGGGGGACCAGCCCCAGCATTTT	CASGRGDQPQHF
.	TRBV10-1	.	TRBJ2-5	TGCGCCAGCAGTGAAGGAGGGATCCAAGAGACCCAGTACTTC	CASSEGGIQETQYF
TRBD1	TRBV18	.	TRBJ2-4	TGTGCCAGCTCACCTCCGGGACAGGGCATTCAGTACTTC	CASSPPGQGIQYF
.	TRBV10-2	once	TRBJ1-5	TGCGCCAGCAGTGAAAATAGCAATCAGCCCCAGCATTTT	CASSENSNQPQHF
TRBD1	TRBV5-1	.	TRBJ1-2	TGCGCCAGCAGCCCCGTCCCGGGACAGGGTTTCTATGGCTACACCTTC	CASSPVPGQGFYGYTF
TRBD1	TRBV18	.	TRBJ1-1	TGTGCCAGCTCACCTCCGGCGGGGACAGGGGATTCCGCTGAAGCTTTCTTT	CASSPPAGTGDSAEAFF
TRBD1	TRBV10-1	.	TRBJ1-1	TGCGCCAGCAGCACAGGGGGCGCGGGCACTGAAGCTTTCTTT	CASSTGGAGTEAFF
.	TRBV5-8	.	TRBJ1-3	TGTGCCAGCAGCTTTCCTTTCTCTGGAAACACCATATATTTT	CASSFPFSGNTIYF
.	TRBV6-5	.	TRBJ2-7	TGTGCCAGCAGTTACTCTTGGACAAGGGCATACGAGCAGTACTTC	CASSYSWTRAYEQYF
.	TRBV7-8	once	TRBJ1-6	TGTGCCAGCAGCTTAGAACTAGCACCCCTCCACTTT	CASSLELAPLHF
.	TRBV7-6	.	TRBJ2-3	TGTGCCAGCAGCCCGTACCGACAGGGAGGGGCAGGAGATACGCAGTATTTT	CASSPYRQGGAGDTQYF
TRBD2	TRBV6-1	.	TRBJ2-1	TGTGCCAGCAGTGATCGCTCTAGCGGGGGGGCCTACAATGAGCAGTTCTTC	CASSDRSSGGAYNEQFF
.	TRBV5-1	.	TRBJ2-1	TGCGCCAGCAGTGGCCTGGGGGCTCACATACATGAGCAGTTCTTC	CASSGLGAHIHEQFF